These T cell receptor beta chains were read from a single sample in a study of T cell responses to AZD1222 COVID-19 vaccine. The data were produced by immunoSEQ multiplex PCR, yet TCRdb's version contains in-frame clones alone and is incomplete. The sample records about 120,000 clones, roughly nine tenths being singletons. The specimen comprised peripheral blood, sampled on day 0 of AZD1222 vaccination. Receptors were obtained from an adult in good health. Both conserved end residues are part of each CDR3. The D gene is left open where the match is weak. Size tells how often a clone was seen (once, few, many) or the class of an expanded clone, and some rows leave it out.

clone_size: NA
j_call: TRBJ1-5
d_call: NA
v_call: TRBV7-9
cdr3_aa: CASSLAGGDGNQPQHF
cdr3_nt: TGTGCCAGCAGCTTAGCGGGGGGGGATGGCAATCAGCCCCAGCATTTT

clone_size: once
j_call: TRBJ2-1
d_call: TRBD2
v_call: TRBV27
cdr3_aa: CASSPSGVPNEQFF
cdr3_nt: TGTGCCAGCAGTCCTAGCGGGGTCCCCAATGAGCAGTTCTTC

clone_size: NA
j_call: TRBJ2-7
d_call: NA
v_call: TRBV6-6
cdr3_aa: CASSIGTHYEQYF
cdr3_nt: TGTGCCAGCAGTATCGGGACCCACTACGAGCAGTACTTC

clone_size: NA
j_call: TRBJ2-3
d_call: TRBD1
v_call: TRBV6-5
cdr3_aa: CASGTGASSTDTQYF
cdr3_nt: TGTGCCAGCGGGACAGGGGCCTCTAGCACAGATACGCAGTATTTT

clone_size: NA
j_call: TRBJ1-5
d_call: TRBD1
v_call: TRBV19
cdr3_aa: CASSTPQGRGDQPQHF
cdr3_nt: TGTGCCAGTAGTACGCCACAGGGGAGGGGGGATCAGCCCCAGCATTTT

clone_size: NA
j_call: TRBJ1-2
d_call: NA
v_call: TRBV29-1
cdr3_aa: CSVWFDYGYTF
cdr3_nt: TGCAGCGTTTGGTTTGACTATGGCTACACCTTC

clone_size: NA
j_call: TRBJ1-1
d_call: TRBD1
v_call: TRBV27
cdr3_aa: CASSLSTGVEAFF
cdr3_nt: TGTGCCAGCAGTTTATCTACAGGGGTTGAAGCTTTCTTT

clone_size: NA
j_call: TRBJ2-1
d_call: TRBD2
v_call: TRBV9
cdr3_aa: CASGTNQRGRYNEQFF
cdr3_nt: TGTGCCAGCGGGACCAACCAGCGGGGGCGGTACAATGAGCAGTTCTTC

clone_size: NA
j_call: TRBJ1-1
d_call: NA
v_call: TRBV5-1
cdr3_aa: CASSLEPGHGEAFF
cdr3_nt: TGCGCCAGCAGCCTGGAGCCAGGGCACGGTGAAGCTTTCTTT

clone_size: few
j_call: TRBJ2-2
d_call: NA
v_call: TRBV18
cdr3_aa: CASSPQIRVSSNTGELFF
cdr3_nt: TGTGCCAGCTCACCACAGATCCGGGTCTCTTCGAACACCGGGGAGCTGTTTTTT

clone_size: few
j_call: TRBJ1-1
d_call: TRBD1
v_call: TRBV4-1
cdr3_aa: CASSQPGQGPWAFF
cdr3_nt: TGCGCCAGCAGCCAACCCGGACAGGGGCCGTGGGCTTTCTTT

clone_size: medium-sized
j_call: TRBJ2-2
d_call: NA
v_call: TRBV12-2
cdr3_aa: CASRKVKNTGELFF
cdr3_nt: TGTGCAAGTCGAAAAGTAAAGAACACCGGGGAGCTGTTTTTT

clone_size: NA
j_call: TRBJ2-5
d_call: NA
v_call: TRBV24-1
cdr3_aa: CATSDKTETQYF
cdr3_nt: TGTGCCACCAGTGACAAGACAGAGACCCAGTACTTC

clone_size: NA
j_call: TRBJ1-3
d_call: TRBD1
v_call: TRBV9
cdr3_aa: CASSPGQGLGNTIYF
cdr3_nt: TGTGCCAGCAGCCCTGGACAGGGGTTGGGGAACACCATATATTTT

clone_size: NA
j_call: TRBJ2-1
d_call: NA
v_call: TRBV5-4
cdr3_aa: CASSLEKALYNEQFF
cdr3_nt: TGTGCCAGCAGCTTGGAGAAGGCACTCTACAATGAGCAGTTCTTC

clone_size: NA
j_call: TRBJ1-6
d_call: NA
v_call: TRBV7-9
cdr3_aa: CASSLLRESPLHF
cdr3_nt: TGTGCCAGCAGCCTTCTACGGGAATCACCCCTCCACTTT

clone_size: NA
j_call: TRBJ1-6
d_call: NA
v_call: TRBV28
cdr3_aa: CASSLQEVQPLGSPLHF
cdr3_nt: TGTGCCAGCAGTCTCCAGGAGGTGCAGCCCCTGGGATCACCCCTCCACTTT

clone_size: NA
j_call: TRBJ1-2
d_call: NA
v_call: TRBV6-1
cdr3_aa: CASSEGLRTNYGYTF
cdr3_nt: TGTGCCAGCAGTGAAGGCCTCCGGACCAACTATGGCTACACCTTC

clone_size: NA
j_call: TRBJ1-6
d_call: NA
v_call: TRBV2
cdr3_aa: CASGSSGGANSPLHF
cdr3_nt: TGTGCCAGCGGGAGCTCTGGGGGCGCCAATTCACCCCTCCACTTT

clone_size: NA
j_call: TRBJ1-5
d_call: NA
v_call: TRBV6-4
cdr3_aa: CASSRTGYSNQPQHF
cdr3_nt: TGTGCCAGCAGTCGAACAGGGTATAGCAATCAGCCCCAGCATTTT

clone_size: NA
j_call: TRBJ2-7
d_call: TRBD1
v_call: TRBV6-2/TRBV6-3
cdr3_aa: CASSYRTGVFYEQYF
cdr3_nt: TGTGCCAGCAGTTACCGGACAGGGGTATTCTACGAGCAGTACTTC

clone_size: NA
j_call: TRBJ2-7
d_call: NA
v_call: TRBV6-2/TRBV6-3
cdr3_aa: CASSLRQTSQYF
cdr3_nt: TGTGCCAGCAGCCTCCGGCAGACAAGCCAGTACTTC

clone_size: NA
j_call: TRBJ2-5
d_call: NA
v_call: TRBV5-4
cdr3_aa: CASSLGVRPQETQYF
cdr3_nt: TGTGCCAGCAGCTTGGGTGTCCGACCCCAAGAGACCCAGTACTTC

clone_size: NA
j_call: TRBJ1-1
d_call: NA
v_call: TRBV2
cdr3_aa: CASSEGPLAEAFF
cdr3_nt: TGTGCCAGCAGTGAAGGCCCTTTGGCTGAAGCTTTCTTT

clone_size: NA
j_call: TRBJ1-4
d_call: NA
v_call: TRBV20-1
cdr3_aa: CSASSVSGPRGKLFF
cdr3_nt: TGCAGTGCTAGTTCTGTTTCAGGCCCCCGGGGAAAACTGTTTTTT

clone_size: NA
j_call: TRBJ1-3
d_call: NA
v_call: TRBV9
cdr3_aa: CASSVVPGTAGNTIYF
cdr3_nt: TGTGCCAGCAGCGTAGTTCCGGGAACCGCTGGAAACACCATATATTTT

clone_size: NA
j_call: TRBJ2-7
d_call: NA
v_call: TRBV7-2
cdr3_aa: CASSETSIYEQYF
cdr3_nt: TGTGCCAGCAGCGAGACTAGTATCTACGAGCAGTACTTC

clone_size: NA
j_call: TRBJ2-7
d_call: NA
v_call: TRBV18
cdr3_aa: CASSPPGRSFYEQYF
cdr3_nt: TGTGCCAGCTCACCACCGGGACGTTCCTTTTACGAGCAGTACTTC

clone_size: NA
j_call: TRBJ2-7
d_call: TRBD1
v_call: TRBV10-2
cdr3_aa: CASQLDRSYEQYF
cdr3_nt: TGCGCCAGCCAACTGGACAGGTCCTACGAGCAGTACTTC

clone_size: NA
j_call: TRBJ2-3
d_call: TRBD2
v_call: TRBV5-1
cdr3_aa: CASSLGLAGWGTDTQYF
cdr3_nt: TGCGCCAGCAGCTTGGGTCTAGCGGGGTGGGGCACAGATACGCAGTATTTT

clone_size: NA
j_call: TRBJ2-1
d_call: TRBD2
v_call: TRBV9
cdr3_aa: CASSVEASGSHEQFF
cdr3_nt: TGTGCCAGCAGCGTAGAGGCTAGCGGGAGCCATGAGCAGTTCTTC

clone_size: NA
j_call: TRBJ1-2
d_call: NA
v_call: TRBV4-2
cdr3_aa: CASSQGTEGYTF
cdr3_nt: TGTGCCAGCAGCCAAGGAACCGAAGGCTACACCTTC

clone_size: NA
j_call: TRBJ1-2
d_call: NA
v_call: TRBV7-8
cdr3_aa: CASSLEVPVGYGYTF
cdr3_nt: TGTGCCAGCAGCTTAGAGGTCCCGGTGGGCTATGGCTACACCTTC

clone_size: NA
j_call: TRBJ2-2
d_call: NA
v_call: TRBV19
cdr3_aa: CASSIVRGGGELFF
cdr3_nt: TGTGCCAGTAGTATAGTACGGGGAGGCGGGGAGCTGTTTTTT

clone_size: NA
j_call: TRBJ2-5
d_call: NA
v_call: TRBV24-1
cdr3_aa: CATSADNQETQYF
cdr3_nt: TGTGCCACCAGTGCGGATAATCAAGAGACCCAGTACTTC

clone_size: NA
j_call: TRBJ2-7
d_call: NA
v_call: TRBV6-5
cdr3_aa: CASSYLGAGEQYF
cdr3_nt: TGTGCCAGCAGTTACCTGGGGGCGGGTGAGCAGTACTTC

clone_size: NA
j_call: TRBJ1-1
d_call: NA
v_call: TRBV14
cdr3_aa: CASSRGGRTEAFF
cdr3_nt: TGTGCCAGCAGCCGCGGGGGTCGCACTGAAGCTTTCTTT

clone_size: NA
j_call: TRBJ2-3
d_call: TRBD2
v_call: TRBV5-6
cdr3_aa: CASSFGLAGGGRDTQYF
cdr3_nt: TGTGCCAGCAGCTTTGGGCTAGCGGGAGGAGGTAGGGACACGCAGTATTTT

clone_size: NA
j_call: TRBJ2-3
d_call: NA
v_call: TRBV7-8
cdr3_aa: CASSFGRDTQYF
cdr3_nt: TGTGCCAGCAGCTTTGGGAGAGATACGCAGTATTTT

clone_size: NA
j_call: TRBJ2-1
d_call: NA
v_call: TRBV14
cdr3_aa: CASSQAASKQFF
cdr3_nt: TGTGCCAGCAGCCAAGCTGCTAGCAAGCAGTTCTTC

clone_size: few
j_call: TRBJ1-2
d_call: NA
v_call: TRBV27
cdr3_aa: CASSAGGSMRGYTF
cdr3_nt: TGTGCCAGCTCCGCAGGTGGGTCTATGCGGGGCTACACCTTC

clone_size: NA
j_call: TRBJ1-3
d_call: NA
v_call: TRBV7-9
cdr3_aa: CASSLSSAAGNTIYF
cdr3_nt: TGTGCCAGCAGCTTATCGTCAGCTGCTGGAAACACCATATATTTT

clone_size: NA
j_call: TRBJ2-2
d_call: NA
v_call: TRBV28
cdr3_aa: CASSQYRVGGELFF
cdr3_nt: TGTGCCAGCAGCCAATACAGGGTTGGCGGGGAGCTGTTTTTT

clone_size: once
j_call: TRBJ1-2
d_call: NA
v_call: TRBV19
cdr3_aa: CASARQRDYGYTF
cdr3_nt: TGTGCCAGCGCCAGACAGCGCGACTATGGCTACACCTTC

clone_size: NA
j_call: TRBJ1-3
d_call: NA
v_call: TRBV7-9
cdr3_aa: CATPIEFSGNTIYF
cdr3_nt: TGTGCCACCCCAATTGAGTTCTCTGGAAACACCATATATTTT

clone_size: once
j_call: TRBJ2-2
d_call: NA
v_call: TRBV7-9
cdr3_aa: CASSSVGGAFSGELFF
cdr3_nt: TGTGCCAGCAGCTCCGTTGGAGGGGCCTTTTCCGGGGAGCTGTTTTTT

clone_size: NA
j_call: TRBJ1-5
d_call: NA
v_call: TRBV6-5
cdr3_aa: CASSGTLGQPQHF
cdr3_nt: TGTGCCAGCAGCGGGACGTTGGGTCAGCCCCAGCATTTT

clone_size: NA
j_call: TRBJ1-1
d_call: NA
v_call: TRBV6-5
cdr3_aa: CASSLTVAVNTEAFF
cdr3_nt: TGTGCCAGCAGCCTAACGGTGGCGGTGAACACTGAAGCTTTCTTT

clone_size: NA
j_call: TRBJ2-3
d_call: TRBD2
v_call: TRBV3-1/TRBV3-2
cdr3_aa: CASSHRAGEQYF
cdr3_nt: TGTGCCAGCAGCCACCGAGCGGGGGAGCAGTATTTT

clone_size: NA
j_call: TRBJ2-1
d_call: NA
v_call: TRBV2
cdr3_aa: CASSDPALPWIF
cdr3_nt: TGTGCCAGCAGTGACCCAGCCCTGCCTTGGATCTTC

clone_size: NA
j_call: TRBJ2-1
d_call: NA
v_call: TRBV13
cdr3_aa: CASSLGLRGTPWYNEQFF
cdr3_nt: TGTGCCAGCAGCTTAGGACTGAGGGGGACGCCATGGTACAATGAGCAGTTCTTC

clone_size: NA
j_call: TRBJ2-1
d_call: NA
v_call: TRBV5-4
cdr3_aa: CASSLRAVTEQFF
cdr3_nt: TGTGCCAGCAGCTTGCGGGCAGTTACTGAGCAGTTCTTC

clone_size: once
j_call: TRBJ2-7
d_call: NA
v_call: TRBV29-1
cdr3_aa: CSVEPYGGYEQYF
cdr3_nt: TGCAGCGTTGAACCCTATGGGGGGTACGAGCAGTACTTC